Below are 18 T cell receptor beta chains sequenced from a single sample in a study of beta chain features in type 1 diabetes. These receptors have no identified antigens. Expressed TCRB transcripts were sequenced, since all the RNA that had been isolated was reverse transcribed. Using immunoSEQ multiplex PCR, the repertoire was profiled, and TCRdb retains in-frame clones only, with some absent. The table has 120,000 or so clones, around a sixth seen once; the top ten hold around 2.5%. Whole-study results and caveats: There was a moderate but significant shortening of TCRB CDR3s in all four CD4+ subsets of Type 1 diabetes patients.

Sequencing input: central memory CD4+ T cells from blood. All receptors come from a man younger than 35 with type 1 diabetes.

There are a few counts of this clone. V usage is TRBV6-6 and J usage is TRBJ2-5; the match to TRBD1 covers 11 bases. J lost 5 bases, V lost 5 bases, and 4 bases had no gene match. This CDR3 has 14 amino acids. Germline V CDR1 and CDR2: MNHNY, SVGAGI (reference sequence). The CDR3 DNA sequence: TGTGCCAGCAGTCGGGACAGGGGGAGGGAGACCCAGTACTTC. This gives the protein CASSRDRGRETQYF.

This CDR3 reads CASGSSRGQPQHF. In nucleotides, the CDR3 is TGTGCCTCCGGGTCCTCTCGGGGCCAGCCCCAGCATTTT. The chain is built from TRBV30 and TRBJ1-5, with D tentatively TRBD1 (5 bases). V was shortened by 7 bases and J by 7 bases, with 17 bases between the two germline ends. The CDR3 totals 13 residues. Germline V CDR1 and CDR2: GTSNPN, SVGIG (reference sequence). The full variable domain, rest sourced from reference TRBV30 and TRBJ1-5, is SQTIHQWPATLVQPVGSPLSLECTVEGTSNPNLYWYRQAAGRGLQLLFYSVGIGQISSEVPQNLSASRPQDRQFILSSKKLLLSDSGFYLCASGSSRGQPQHFGDGTRLSIL.

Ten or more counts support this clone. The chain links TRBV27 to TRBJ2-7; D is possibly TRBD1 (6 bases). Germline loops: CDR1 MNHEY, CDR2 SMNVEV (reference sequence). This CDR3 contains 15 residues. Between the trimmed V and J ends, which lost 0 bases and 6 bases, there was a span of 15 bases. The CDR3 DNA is TGTGCCAGCAGTTTATCGAGGGACACCCCTAGCGAGCAGTACTTC. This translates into CASSLSRDTPSEQYF.

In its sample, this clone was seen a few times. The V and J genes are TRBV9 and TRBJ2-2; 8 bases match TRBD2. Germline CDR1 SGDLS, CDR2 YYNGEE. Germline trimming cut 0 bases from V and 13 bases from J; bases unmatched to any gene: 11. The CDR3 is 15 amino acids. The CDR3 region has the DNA TGTGCCAGCAGCGTAGAGTCGGGAGGGACGGAGCCGCTGTTTTTT. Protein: CASSVESGGTEPLFF.

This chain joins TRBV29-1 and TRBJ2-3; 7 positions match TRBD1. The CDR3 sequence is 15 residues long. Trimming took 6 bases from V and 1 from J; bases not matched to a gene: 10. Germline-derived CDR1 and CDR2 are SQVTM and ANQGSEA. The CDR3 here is CSVARDSRRTDTQYF. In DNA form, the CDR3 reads TGCAGCGTGGCCCGGGACAGCCGACGCACAGATACGCAGTATTTT.

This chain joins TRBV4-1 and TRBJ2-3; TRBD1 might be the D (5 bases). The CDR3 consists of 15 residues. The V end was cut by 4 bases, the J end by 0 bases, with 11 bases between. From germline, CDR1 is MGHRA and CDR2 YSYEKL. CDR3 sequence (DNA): TGCGCCAGCAGCCCAGTAGGGGCCAGCACAGATACGCAGTATTTT. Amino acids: CASSPVGASTDTQYF.

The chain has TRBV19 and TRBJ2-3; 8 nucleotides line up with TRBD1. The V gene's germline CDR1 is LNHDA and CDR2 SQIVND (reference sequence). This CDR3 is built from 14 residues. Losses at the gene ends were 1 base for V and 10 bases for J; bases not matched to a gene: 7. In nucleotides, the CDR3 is TGTGCCAGTAGTATAGTGCCAGGGGGCTATGCGCAGTATTTT. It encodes CASSIVPGGYAQYF.

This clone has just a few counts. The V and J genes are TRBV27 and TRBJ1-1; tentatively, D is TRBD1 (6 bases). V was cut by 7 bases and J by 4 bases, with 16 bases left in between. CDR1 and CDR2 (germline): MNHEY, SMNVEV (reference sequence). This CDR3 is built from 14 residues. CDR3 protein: CASKKQGLGTEAFF. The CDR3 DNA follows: TGTGCCAGCAAAAAACAGGGATTGGGCACTGAAGCTTTCTTT.

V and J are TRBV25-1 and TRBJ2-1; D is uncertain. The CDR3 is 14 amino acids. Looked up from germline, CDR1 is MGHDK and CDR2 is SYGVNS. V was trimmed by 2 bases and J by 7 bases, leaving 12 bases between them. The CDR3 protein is CASSEGAQRNEQFF. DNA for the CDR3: TGTGCCAGCAGTGAAGGAGCCCAAAGGAATGAGCAGTTCTTC.

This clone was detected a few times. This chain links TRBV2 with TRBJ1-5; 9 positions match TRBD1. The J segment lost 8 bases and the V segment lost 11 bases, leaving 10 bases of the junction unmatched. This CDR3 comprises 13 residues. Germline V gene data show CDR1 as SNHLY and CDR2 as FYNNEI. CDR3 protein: CASKGTGSEPQHF. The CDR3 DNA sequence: TGTGCCTCAAAGGGGACAGGGAGTGAGCCCCAGCATTTT.

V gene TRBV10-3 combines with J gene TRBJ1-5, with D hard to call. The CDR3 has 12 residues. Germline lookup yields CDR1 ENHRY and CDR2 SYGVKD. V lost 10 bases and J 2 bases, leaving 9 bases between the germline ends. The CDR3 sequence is CATRAGNQPQHF. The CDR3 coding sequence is TGTGCCACCCGGGCTGGCAATCAGCCCCAGCATTTT.

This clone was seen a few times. The CDR3 reads CASSLAANNEQFF. CDR3 coding DNA: TGCGCCAGCAGCTTGGCCGCGAACAATGAGCAGTTCTTC. The genes are TRBV5-1 and TRBJ2-1, with unresolved D. Trimming removed 0 bases from V and 5 bases from J, with 6 bases in between. CDR1 is SGHRS, CDR2 YFSETQ, per germline. The CDR3 runs to 13 residues.

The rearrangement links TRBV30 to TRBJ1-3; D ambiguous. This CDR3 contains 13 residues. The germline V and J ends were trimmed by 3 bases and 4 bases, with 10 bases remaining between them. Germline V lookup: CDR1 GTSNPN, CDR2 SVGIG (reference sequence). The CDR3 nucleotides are TGTGCCTGGAGCGCGACCTCCGGAAACACCATATATTTT. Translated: CAWSATSGNTIYF.

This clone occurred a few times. As DNA, the CDR3 is TGTGCCAGCAATACTCGGGACTCCTATCGGAGCGAGCAGTACTTC. Translation: CASNTRDSYRSEQYF. The chain links TRBV6-1 to TRBJ2-7; possibly TRBD2 for D (6 bases). Trimming took 7 bases from V and 6 from J, leaving 22 bases between them. The CDR3 runs 15 residues. The germline gives CDR1 MNHNS, CDR2 SASEGT.

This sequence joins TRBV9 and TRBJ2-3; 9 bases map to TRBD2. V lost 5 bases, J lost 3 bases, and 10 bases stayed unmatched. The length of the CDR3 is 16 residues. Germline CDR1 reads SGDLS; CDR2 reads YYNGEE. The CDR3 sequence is CASSRSRTSVTDTQYF. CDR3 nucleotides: TGTGCCAGCAGTCGTAGTAGGACTAGCGTAACAGATACGCAGTATTTT.

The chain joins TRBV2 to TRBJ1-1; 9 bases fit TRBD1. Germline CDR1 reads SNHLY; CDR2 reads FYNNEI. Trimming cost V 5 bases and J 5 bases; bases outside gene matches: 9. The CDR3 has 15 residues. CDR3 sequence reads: CASSQDDDRGTEAFF. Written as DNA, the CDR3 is TGTGCCAGCAGTCAAGACGACGACAGGGGGACTGAAGCTTTCTTT.

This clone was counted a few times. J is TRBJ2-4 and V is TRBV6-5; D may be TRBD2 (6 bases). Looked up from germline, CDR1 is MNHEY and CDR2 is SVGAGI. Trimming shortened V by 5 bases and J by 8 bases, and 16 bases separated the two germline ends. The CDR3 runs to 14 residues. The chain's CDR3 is CASSPRGMGYIQYF. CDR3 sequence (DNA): TGTGCCAGCAGTCCCCGGGGGATGGGATACATTCAGTACTTC.

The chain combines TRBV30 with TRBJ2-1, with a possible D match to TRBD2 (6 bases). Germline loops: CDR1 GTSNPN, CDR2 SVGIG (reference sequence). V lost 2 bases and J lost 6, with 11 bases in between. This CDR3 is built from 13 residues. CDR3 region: CAWSRLATNEQFF. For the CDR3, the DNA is TGTGCCTGGAGTAGGCTAGCGACCAATGAGCAGTTCTTC.